This T cell receptor beta chain was recorded in a study of neoadjuvant nivolumab and ipilimumab in lung cancer. Overall study findings and caveats: Resected tumors had greater TCR richness and clonality than uninvolved lung.

TCRdb's table, derived via immunoSEQ multiplex PCR, lists solely in-frame clones and lacks some. The sample gives thousands of clones, about 72% of which show up once; around 4.3% is in the top ten. Germline V gene sequence: CDR1 MDHEN, CDR2 SYDVKM. This CDR3 has 12 amino acids. The V end was cut by 2 bases, the J end by 10 bases, with 11 bases between. On this clone itself: Its matching antigen is unknown.

The J gene is TRBJ1-1, the V gene TRBV28; D remains unclear. This sequence was found in an adult with non-small cell lung cancer. Sample: tumor tissue, taken after neoadjuvant nivolumab, alone or with ipilimumab, at or shortly before surgery. CDR3 region: CASSLIGLGAFF. The CDR3 DNA reads TGTGCCAGCAGTTTAATAGGTCTGGGAGCTTTCTTT.